The clone carrying this T cell receptor beta chain was picked up one time. Its antigen is not identified. After removal of 5 bases from V and 5 bases from J, the junction contained 8 bases not matched to a gene. CDR3 size: 14 residues. The V gene's germline CDR1 is SGHTA and CDR2 FQGTGA. Running of the v3.0 immunoSEQ assay took place at survey level. Each sample had sequencing targeting about 35,000-50,000 T-cell genomes. Method: immunoSEQ multiplex PCR; TCRdb's copy keeps in-frame clones and lacks some. The sample records around 20,000 clones, more than 70% being singletons. This sample is part of a study of long-term antiretroviral therapy in people with HIV. Overall study results and limits: Collection of the blood, which took place between the mid-2000s and the late 2010s, possibly occurred under older ART regimens. Pre-ART expanded clones dominated the repertoire at every time point.

The clonotype originates from a woman in her 40s with HIV. The rearrangement uses TRBV7-3 and TRBJ2-7, with TRBD1 matching 8 bases. Sequencing was performed on unsorted PBMCs, taken at the start of antiretroviral therapy, before treatment. The CDR3 nucleotides read TGTGCCAGCAGCCCCGGACAGGGTTGGGACGAGCAGTACTTC. Protein: CASSPGQGWDEQYF.